This entry lists 21 T cell receptor beta chains sequenced from one sample in a study of T cells after yellow fever vaccination. In TCRdb, the 5' RACE reads were re-called with MiXCR into one record per CDR3 protein. The sample lists 450,000 to 650,000 distinct CDR3 sequences; roughly 12% were seen once. The sequencing here drew on PBMCs, taken on the day of the yellow fever booster vaccination. The source of these receptors is a man aged 25-45 years who received the YFV17D yellow fever vaccine.

V gene TRBV20-1 combines with J gene TRBJ1-2, with D unresolved. Germline CDR1 and CDR2: DFQATT and SNEGSKA (reference sequence). The CDR3 is made up of 16 amino acids. The V end lost 0 bases, the J end lost 3 bases, and 17 bases lay between the germline ends. CDR3 protein: CSARDLYLDEYYGYTF. The CDR3 DNA follows: TGCAGTGCTAGAGATCTCTATCTGGACGAGTACTATGGCTACACCTTC.

CDR3 protein: CATSRDRRPPYEQYF. The CDR3 nucleotides read TGTGCCACCAGCAGAGATCGCAGGCCACCCTACGAGCAGTACTTC. The chain recombines TRBV15 with TRBJ2-7; no clear D. The CDR3 runs 15 residues. Trimming removed 0 bases at V and 2 bases at J, with 11 bases between. The germline V gene has CDR1 LNHNV and CDR2 YYDKDF (reference sequence).

CDR3 coding DNA: TGCGCCAGCAGCCGGGACTTCCTCGATACGCCCCCGTCCTACAATGAGCAGTTCTTC. It encodes CASSRDFLDTPPSYNEQFF. The J gene is TRBJ2-1, the V gene TRBV5-1, with D possibly matching TRBD2 (6 bases). V lost 4 bases, J lost 1 base, and 24 bases lay in between. The CDR3 is made up of 19 amino acids. Germline V CDR1 and CDR2: SGHRS, YFSETQ.

This clonotype was detected a few times. This chain uses TRBV7-2 with TRBJ2-7; 7 bases agree with TRBD1. CDR1 and CDR2 (germline): SGHTA, FQGNSA. The length of the CDR3 is 14 residues. Trimming removed 4 bases from V and 2 bases from J; junction bases left unmatched: 5. The CDR3 protein is CASSWRQGPYEQYF. In DNA, the CDR3 is TGTGCCAGCAGCTGGAGACAGGGCCCCTACGAGCAGTACTTC.

This clonotype appeared many times. The chain uses TRBV23-1 and TRBJ2-3, with D possibly called TRBD1 or TRBD2 (6 bases each). TRBV23-1 is placed among ORFs of uncertain function. Trimming removed 0 bases from V and 5 bases from J, with 9 bases in between. The CDR3 totals 14 residues. This chain's CDR3 is CASSQSEGEDTQYF. In DNA form, the CDR3 reads TGCGCCAGCAGTCAATCGGAGGGGGAAGATACGCAGTATTTT.

The rearrangement links TRBV7-2 to TRBJ1-5; possibly TRBD1 for D (5 bases). From germline, CDR1 is SGHTA and CDR2 FQGNSA. Trimming took off 5 bases at V and 4 bases at J, with 15 bases between the two ends. The CDR3 has 15 residues. Here the CDR3 reads CASSVTGGMNQPQHF. CDR3 nucleotides: TGTGCCAGCAGCGTAACCGGGGGGATGAATCAGCCCCAGCATTTT.

This clonotype was detected ten times or more. This rearrangement joins TRBV5-1 to TRBJ2-2; no clear D. This CDR3 has 15 residues. V was pared by 2 bases and J by 6 bases, with 14 bases between. Germline V gives CDR1 SGHRS, CDR2 YFSETQ. CDR3 sequence: CASSLARAVAGELFF. In DNA, the CDR3 is TGCGCCAGCAGCTTAGCTCGGGCGGTCGCCGGGGAGCTGTTTTTT.

CDR3 sequence: CASSFQLVLSTDTQYF. In DNA, the CDR3 is TGCGCCAGCAGCTTCCAACTAGTCTTGAGCACAGATACGCAGTATTTT. The rearrangement uses TRBV5-1 and TRBJ2-3; weak D call: TRBD2 (5 bases). Germline V lookup: CDR1 SGHRS, CDR2 YFSETQ. CDR3 length: 16 residues. With 2 bases removed from V and 0 bases from J, the gap between germline ends came to 13 bases.

The CDR3 is CASSSGTSGRRGTQYF. The CDR3, as DNA: TGTGCCAGCAGCTCCGGGACTAGCGGGAGGCGAGGTACGCAGTATTTT. The V call is TRBV6-1, the J call TRBJ2-3, with 15 bases matching TRBD2. CDR1 is MNHNS, CDR2 SASEGT, per germline. The CDR3 runs 16 residues. With 6 bases clipped from V and 8 bases from J, the junction kept 9 bases outside the gene matches.

Worth noting for this clonotype: The germline gene is not matched at one end of the junction; a read error may be the cause. This chain joins TRBV4-1 and TRBJ2-4; D may match TRBD1 or TRBD2 (5 bases each). The CDR3 totals 13 residues. Looked up from germline, CDR1 is MGHRA and CDR2 is YSYEKL. The CDR3 DNA reads as TGCGCCAGCAGCCAAGATAAGGGGTCCTTAAGGAGGTTC. Translating it yields CASSQDKGSLRRF.

The V gene is TRBV12-3 or TRBV12-4, the J gene TRBJ1-6; D ambiguous. Trimming pared 8 bases from V and 7 bases from J, leaving 15 bases between. The CDR3 length is 14 residues. The CDR3, as DNA: TGTGCCAGCCAACCCGACTTAGGAAATTCACCCCTCCACTTT. This gives the protein CASQPDLGNSPLHF.

This chain links TRBV5-6 with TRBJ2-7; 10 positions agree with TRBD2. Per the germline V gene, CDR1 is SGHDT and CDR2 is YYEEEE. Germline trimming cut 4 bases from V and 3 bases from J; bases unmatched to any gene: 13. This CDR3 is built from 17 residues. The chain's CDR3 is CASSDGTSVFVHYEQYF. The DNA for the CDR3 is TGTGCCAGCAGCGACGGGACTAGCGTATTTGTACACTACGAGCAGTACTTC.

This clonotype was detected only a few times. The CDR3 DNA is TGCGCCAGCAGCGCCGGGGTAGCGGACTCCTACAATGAGCAGTTCTTC. Its translation is CASSAGVADSYNEQFF. The chain uses TRBV5-1 and TRBJ2-1; a weak D match, TRBD2 (6 bases). The CDR3 runs 16 residues. Trimming pared 4 bases from V and 0 bases from J, leaving 14 bases between. Germline V CDR1 and CDR2: SGHRS, YFSETQ. Filled out from reference TRBV5-1 and TRBJ2-1, the complete variable domain reads KAGVTQTPRYLIKTRGQQVTLSCSPISGHRSVSWYQQTPGQGLQFLFEYFSETQRNKGNFPGRFSGRQFSNSRSEMNVSTLELGDSALYLCASSAGVADSYNEQFFGPGTRLTVL.

The rearrangement links TRBV19 to TRBJ2-7, with TRBD2 identical over 9 bases. V lost 5 bases to trimming and J lost 4 bases; unmatched junction nucleotides: 9. CDR3 length equals 15 residues. CDR1 and CDR2 (germline): LNHDA, SQIVND (reference sequence). The CDR3 DNA sequence: TGTGCCAGTAGTCTATTTAGCGGGAGACGGTACGAGCAGTACTTC. This codes for CASSLFSGRRYEQYF.

The count of this clonotype is one. The chain carries TRBV5-1 and TRBJ2-3; 11 bases agree with TRBD2. Germline V gives CDR1 SGHRS, CDR2 YFSETQ. This CDR3 region has 21 residues. J lost 2 bases, V lost 0 bases, and 17 bases had no gene match. The CDR3 protein is CASSLVHGTGRLAGITDTQYF. The DNA of the CDR3 is TGCGCCAGCAGCTTGGTACACGGGACAGGGCGACTAGCGGGGATCACAGATACGCAGTATTTT. The full variable domain, its missing parts supplied by reference TRBV5-1 and TRBJ2-3, is KAGVTQTPRYLIKTRGQQVTLSCSPISGHRSVSWYQQTPGQGLQFLFEYFSETQRNKGNFPGRFSGRQFSNSRSEMNVSTLELGDSALYLCASSLVHGTGRLAGITDTQYFGPGTRLTVL.

This clonotype came up a few times. V gene TRBV5-1 combines with J gene TRBJ1-1; 8 positions agree with TRBD1. Per the germline V gene, CDR1 is SGHRS and CDR2 is YFSETQ. The CDR3 is 14 residues long. With 4 bases clipped from V and 1 base from J, the junction kept 3 bases outside the gene matches. The CDR3 DNA follows: TGCGCCAGCAGCGGACAGGGAGGGAACACTGAAGCTTTCTTT. Translation: CASSGQGGNTEAFF.

V gene TRBV30 combines with J gene TRBJ2-1; D might be TRBD2 (6 bases). The germline gives CDR1 GTSNPN, CDR2 SVGIG (reference sequence). The CDR3 runs to 12 residues. The V gene lost 0 bases and the J gene lost 16 bases, with 16 bases spanning the gap. The CDR3 nucleotides are TGTGCCTGGAGTGTCCCGGGACTGAAGATCTTCTTC. The encoded protein is CAWSVPGLKIFF.

This sequence joins TRBV7-6 and TRBJ2-1; 9 bases fit TRBD2. V lost 0 bases, J lost 10 bases, and 10 bases stayed unmatched. This CDR3 is built from 16 residues. From germline, CDR1 is SGHVS and CDR2 FNYEAQ. The CDR3 loop is CASSLARSGSGREQFF. The CDR3 nucleotides are TGTGCCAGCAGCTTAGCGCGTAGCGGGAGCGGGCGCGAGCAGTTCTTC.

The table lists this clonotype with a few counts. The chain carries TRBV12-5 and TRBJ2-7; 7 nucleotides agree with TRBD2. There are 15 residues in the CDR3. Germline CDR1 LGHNT, CDR2 FRNRAP. With V trimmed by 6 bases and J by 0 bases, 8 bases remained unmatched. CDR3 nucleotides: TGTGCTAGTGGACGTAGCGGGCCTAGCTCCTACGAGCAGTACTTC. It translates to CASGRSGPSSYEQYF.

Only a few counts were recorded for this clonotype. The rearrangement uses TRBV20-1 and TRBJ2-5, with a tentative D call TRBD2 (6 bases). In germline, CDR1 is DFQATT, CDR2 SNEGSKA (reference sequence). The length of the CDR3 is 14 residues. Trimming cost V 3 bases and J 5 bases, with 16 bases left between them. The CDR3: CSASLGSNGETQYF. CDR3 bases: TGCAGTGCTAGTCTCGGGAGTAACGGGGAGACCCAGTACTTC.

This clonotype has only a few counts. The rearrangement links TRBV10-3 to TRBJ2-1, with 10 bases matching TRBD2. This CDR3 contains 15 residues. After removal of 0 bases from V and 12 bases from J, the junction contained 8 bases not matched to a gene. CDR1 is ENHRY, CDR2 SYGVKD, per germline. The CDR3 DNA sequence: TGTGCCATCAGTGAGTCGTCGTTTTTAGCGGGAGGGCAGTTCTTC. Protein sequence: CAISESSFLAGGQFF.